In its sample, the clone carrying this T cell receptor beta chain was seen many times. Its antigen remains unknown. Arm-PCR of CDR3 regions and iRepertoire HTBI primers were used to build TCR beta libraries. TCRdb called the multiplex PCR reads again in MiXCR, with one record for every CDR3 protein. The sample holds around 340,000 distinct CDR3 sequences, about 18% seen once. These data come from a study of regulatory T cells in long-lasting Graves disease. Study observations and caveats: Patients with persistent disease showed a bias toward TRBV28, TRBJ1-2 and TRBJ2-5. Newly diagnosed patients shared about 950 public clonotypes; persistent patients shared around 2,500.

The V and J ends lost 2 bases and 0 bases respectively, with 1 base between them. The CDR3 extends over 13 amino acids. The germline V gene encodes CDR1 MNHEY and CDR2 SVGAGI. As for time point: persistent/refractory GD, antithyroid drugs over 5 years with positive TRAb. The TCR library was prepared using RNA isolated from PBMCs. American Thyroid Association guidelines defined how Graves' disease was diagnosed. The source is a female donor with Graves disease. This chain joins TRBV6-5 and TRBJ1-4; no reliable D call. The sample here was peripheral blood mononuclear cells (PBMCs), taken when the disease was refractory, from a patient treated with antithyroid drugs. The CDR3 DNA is TGTGCCAGCAGTTACACAACTAATGAAAAACTGTTTTTT. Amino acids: CASSYTTNEKLFF.